The 4 T cell receptor beta chains listed next were all sequenced from one sample in a study of T cell responses to AZD1222 COVID-19 vaccine. Sequenced by immunoSEQ multiplex PCR; TCRdb stores in-frame clones only, minus some. The sample shows tens of thousands of clones, around 81% of them seen only once. The source material was peripheral blood, sampled 28 days after the second AZD1222 dose. Receptors originate from an adult who received the AZD1222 COVID-19 vaccine.

The genes are TRBV7-8 and TRBJ2-7; 8 bases are shared with TRBD2. The germline V gene has CDR1 SGHVS and CDR2 FQNEAQ. V lost 3 bases to trimming and J lost 0 bases; unmatched junction nucleotides: 4. The CDR3 has 15 residues. The CDR3 nucleotides read TGTGCCAGCAGCTTGACTAGCGCTTACTCCTACGAGCAGTACTTC. Translating it yields CASSLTSAYSYEQYF.

V is TRBV7-9 and J is TRBJ2-7; D may be TRBD2 (6 bases). The length of the CDR3 is 11 residues. Per the germline V gene, CDR1 is SEHNR and CDR2 is FQNEAQ (reference sequence). The V end was cut by 11 bases, the J end by 3 bases, with 11 bases between. CDR3 bases: TGTGCCTCGGCGGGGAACTACGAGCAGTACTTC. It yields the protein CASAGNYEQYF.

The chain has TRBV7-2 and TRBJ1-5; possible D gene TRBD1, 5 bases. The CDR3 consists of 17 residues. Germline V gene data show CDR1 as SGHTA and CDR2 as FQGNSA. The V end lost 5 bases, the J end lost 2 bases, and 19 bases lay between the germline ends. The CDR3, as DNA: TGTGCCAGCAGCGGACGACAGTCACAGACGGGCAATCAGCCCCAGCATTTT. The encoded protein is CASSGRQSQTGNQPQHF.

The rearrangement links TRBV2 to TRBJ2-3; TRBD1 is a possible D gene (6 bases). Deletions cut 5 bases from V and 3 bases from J, with 15 bases between. CDR3 length: 15 residues. CDR1 is SNHLY, CDR2 FYNNEI, per germline. CDR3 in amino acids: CASSQGLEGTDTQYF. CDR3 DNA sequence: TGTGCCAGCAGTCAGGGGTTAGAGGGAACAGATACGCAGTATTTT.